The clone carrying this T cell receptor beta chain showed up many times. These data originate in a study of T cells in Graves' hyperthyroidism and ophthalmopathy. Overall study: Pretreatment peripheral blood was obtained at initial diagnosis.

What was amplified from RNA transcripts were TCR beta CDR3 regions. During a first-round RT-PCR of the TCR CDR3, the HTBI primer set was used. Using its own MiXCR run on the multiplex PCR reads, TCRdb lists one record per CDR3 protein. Of over 500,000 distinct CDR3 sequences in the sample, around 15% were seen once. Orbital computed tomography, thyroid ultrasound, serum thyroxine and TRAb, and clinical symptoms together informed the diagnoses. V lost 0 bases and J lost 1, with 20 bases in between. Germline V gives CDR1 DFQATT, CDR2 SNEGSKA (reference sequence). CDR3 length: 18 residues. The TCR comes from a woman under 40 with Graves' ophthalmopathy. V is TRBV20-1 and J is TRBJ2-3, with D perhaps TRBD2 (5 bases). Sequenced material: blood. The CDR3: CSAREDSGPWRGTDTQYF. In nucleotides, the CDR3 is TGCAGTGCTAGAGAGGACTCGGGCCCCTGGCGGGGCACAGATACGCAGTATTTT.